What follows is one TCR beta chain and its context. Its antigen is not known. This sample was included in a study of graft-versus-host responses after intestinal transplantation. Study summary: Transplantation in recipients was multivisceral, liver-intestinal, or isolated intestinal.

CDR1 and CDR2 from the germline V gene are MNHNS and SASEGT. The V segment lost 3 bases and the J segment 4 bases; nucleotides outside the gene matches: 9. The CDR3 totals 15 residues. Using immunoSEQ multiplex PCR, the repertoire was profiled, and TCRdb retains in-frame clones only, with some absent. Of some 97,000 clones in the sample, roughly 90% are singletons; the top ten hold over 0.95%. Source: unstimulated CD4+ T cells sorted from spleen or lymph node cells, taken before transplant. J is TRBJ2-7 and V is TRBV6-1; 7 positions match TRBD2. This sequence originates from a human donor who was the organ donor for an intestinal transplant. The CDR3 region has the DNA TGTGCCAGCAGTGACCTCCGACTAGCAGGTTACGAGCAGTACTTC. Its translation is CASSDLRLAGYEQYF.